The clone carrying this TCR beta chain was found many times. Its antigen is not known. The source of the sample is a study of CD8 T cells in ankylosing spondylitis. Regarding the study as a whole: Blood from ankylosing spondylitis patients appeared to carry a characteristic eight-variant TCR beta motif.

Libraries of TCR beta came from quantitative 5'-RACE with molecular barcodes. TCRdb reanalysed the 5' RACE reads using MiXCR and keeps one entry per CDR3 protein. In the table there are fewer than 250,000 distinct CDR3 sequences, about 10% of which are singletons. CDR1 and CDR2 (germline): MNHNS, SASEGT. V was trimmed by 8 bases and J by 5 bases, leaving 18 bases between them. CDR3 length: 14 amino acids. This clonotype was sampled from a male donor with ankylosing spondylitis or in good health (not recorded which). J is TRBJ1-1 and V is TRBV6-1; weak D call: TRBD1 (6 bases). The sequencing input was blood, either unsorted or a sorted T cell fraction (not recorded which). CDR3 region: CASGRGGMTTEAFF. The CDR3 DNA sequence: TGTGCCAGCGGAAGGGGGGGTATGACTACTGAAGCTTTCTTT.